This TCR beta chain emerged from a study of cytomegalovirus exposure and HLA in healthy donors. Study-wide results and caveats: The study flagged some 170 TCR beta chains as cytomegalovirus-associated.

V was cut by 11 bases and J by 2 bases, with 16 bases left in between. The CDR3 loop spans 15 amino acids. The method was immunoSEQ multiplex PCR; TCRdb's version includes in-frame clones alone and lacks a portion of them. The sample holds over 85,000 clones, just under 95% seen once. On this clone: Its antigen is currently unknown.

This clonotype was sampled from a woman aged 18-35 years in good health and CMV-seronegative. The gene calls are TRBV6-7 and TRBJ2-6, with D perhaps TRBD2 (6 bases). Being an ORF, TRBV6-7 has a function that is uncertain. The sample comprised PBMCs. This chain's CDR3 is CAGPRGLAGANVLTF. CDR3 nucleotides: TGTGCCGGGCCTCGGGGGTTGGCTGGGGCCAACGTCCTGACTTTC.